The 8 T cell receptor beta chains in this list originate from one sample, sequenced in a study of identical twins. TCRdb reanalysed the 5' RACE reads using MiXCR and keeps one entry per CDR3 protein. The table has a few hundred thousand distinct CDR3 sequences, more than 9% seen once; the top ten hold 3%. These records were also assigned to another study, of yellow fever vaccine responses in identical twins.

Specimen: PBMCs. Receptor source: a woman younger than 35 in good health.

This clonotype was counted only a few times. The chain has TRBV5-6 and TRBJ2-3; the D gene is possibly TRBD1 (5 bases). The V end lost 1 base, the J end lost 4 bases, and 13 bases lay between the germline ends. The CDR3 has 15 residues. Per the germline V gene, CDR1 is SGHDT and CDR2 is YYEEEE. The DNA of the CDR3 is TGTGCCAGCAGCTTGACAGGCGCCGGTTCAGATACGCAGTATTTT. This codes for CASSLTGAGSDTQYF.

In its sample, this clonotype was seen many times. The chain links TRBV14 to TRBJ1-1; D gene ambiguous. Germline assignment: CDR1 SGHDN and CDR2 FVKESK. This CDR3 contains 13 residues. Trimming removed 4 bases at V and 0 bases at J, with 6 bases between. The CDR3: CASSPSMNTEAFF. For the CDR3, the DNA is TGTGCCAGCAGCCCATCCATGAACACTGAAGCTTTCTTT.

This clonotype came up many times. The chain carries TRBV6-2 or TRBV6-3 and TRBJ2-2; D not certain. Trimming shortened V by 0 bases and J by 7 bases, and 12 bases separated the two germline ends. The CDR3 covers 15 residues. The germline CDR1 and CDR2 sequences are MNHEY and SVGEGT. The CDR3 sequence is CASSYSEQVSGELFF. CDR3 nucleotides: TGTGCCAGCAGTTACTCCGAACAAGTGAGCGGGGAGCTGTTTTTT.

This clonotype was seen a few times. The chain is built from TRBV4-3 and TRBJ2-7; maybe TRBD1 (5 bases). The V gene lost 0 bases and the J gene lost 3 bases, with 12 bases spanning the gap. The CDR3 length is 15 residues. Germline CDR1 reads LGHNA; CDR2 reads YSLEER. Written as DNA, the CDR3 is TGCGCCAGCAGCCAAGATAATAACAGGTACTACGAGCAGTACTTC. It encodes CASSQDNNRYYEQYF.

This clonotype showed up many times. The rearrangement uses TRBV4-2 and TRBJ1-1; D ambiguous. Deletions cut 0 bases from V and 1 base from J, with 9 bases between. There are 15 residues in the CDR3. Germline CDR1 LGHNA, CDR2 YNFKEQ. The CDR3: CASSQEAKTNTEAFF. In DNA form, the CDR3 reads TGTGCCAGCAGCCAAGAGGCGAAAACGAACACTGAAGCTTTCTTT.

This clonotype was counted between two and nine times. The chain is built from TRBV4-3 and TRBJ2-7, with 8 bases identical to TRBD2. Germline lookup yields CDR1 LGHNA and CDR2 YSLEER. With V trimmed by 1 base and J by 9 bases, 2 bases remained unmatched. This CDR3 has 12 amino acids. The CDR3 bases are TGCGCCAGCAGCCAAGCTCGGGGGGGGCAGTACTTC. Encoded protein: CASSQARGGQYF.

This clonotype was seen ten or more times. This sequence joins TRBV7-2 and TRBJ2-5, with 9 bases identical to TRBD2. Unmatched junction bases numbered 9, after V lost 5 bases and J lost 2 bases. The CDR3 spans 16 residues. Germline V gives CDR1 SGHTA, CDR2 FQGNSA. The CDR3 sequence: CASSRRTSAIQETQYF. The CDR3 DNA is TGTGCCAGCAGCCGGAGGACTAGCGCAATTCAAGAGACCCAGTACTTC. The full variable domain, in which reference TRBV7-2 and TRBJ2-5 provide the parts outside the CDR3, is GAGVSQSPSNKVTEKGKDVELRCDPISGHTALYWYRQSLGQGLEFLIYFQGNSAPDKSGLPSDRFSAERTGGSVSTLTIQRTQQEDSAVYLCASSRRTSAIQETQYFGPGTRLLVL.

CDR3 coding DNA: TGTGCCAGCAGCCCCGTGGGGGGGTGGCTAGCGGGGGGAGATACGCAGTATTTT. Protein: CASSPVGGWLAGGDTQYF. V and J are TRBV6-1 and TRBJ2-3; 11 bases fit TRBD2. The CDR3 spans 18 residues. The germline V gene has CDR1 MNHNS and CDR2 SASEGT. J was trimmed by 5 bases and V by 6 bases; bases with no gene match: 16.